Listed below are T cell receptor beta chains from one sample, sequenced in a study of T cell repertoires in cytomegalovirus infection. Their antigens remain unidentified. Using its own MiXCR run on the reads, TCRdb lists one record per CDR3 protein. This sample yields around 100,000 distinct CDR3 sequences, of which roughly 41% are seen a single time; around 70% belongs to the top ten. This sample comprised CD8+ T cells from cultured PBMCs, obtained from culture after CMV antigen stimulation. These receptors came from a human donor in good health (CMV status not recorded). Some clones in this sample may be carry-over from other donors' samples. The CDR3 runs from the conserved cysteine through the conserved F or W.

>TRBV7-8
CASSLVTGLATEAFF
>TRBV5-4
CASSFGGDYEQYF
>TRBV6-5
CASSYSITVNTEAFF
>TRBV7-2
CASSLQGDYNSPLHF
>TRBV7-8
CASSSSLAGREAYTQYF
>TRBV5-6
CASSFGQGMLYGYTF
>TRBV14
CASSHAAGSSYNEQFF
>TRBV4-2
CASSPGTSGGGGTGELFF
>TRBV27
CASSPGTSNTEAFF
>TRBV7-9
CASSKNTGAPTDTQYF
>TRBV7-9
CASSYGGSGNTIYF
>TRBV7-8
CASSLRASGGARGGELFF
>TRBV19
CASSIWSRGPYNEQFF
>TRBV4-1
CASSPQLGVKEQFF
>TRBV19
CASTTSGGAVDEQFF
>TRBV7-9
CASSLSGPPNYGYTF
>TRBV28
CASNSGIFGNQPQHF
>TRBV19
CASSTQGRIDEQYF
>TRBV7-2
CASSSGGYEQFF
>TRBV7-6
CASSISGGSTDTQYF
>TRBV7-1
CASSSRTTGSYEQYF
>TRBV7-3
CASSLTVAGSISGANVLTF